These 18 T cell receptor beta chains originate from one sample sequenced in a study of CD8 T cells in Susac syndrome. Random hexamers were used to reverse transcribe the RNA input (about 0.5 to 1 ug). TCRdb ran MiXCR on the immunoSEQ multiplex PCR reads and lists one entry per CDR3 protein. The sample yields roughly 44,000 distinct CDR3 sequences, approximately 94% seen once. Source material: CD8+ T cells from PBMCs. All receptors derive from a human donor in good health.

V gene TRBV20-1 combines with J gene TRBJ2-1, with D unresolved. V was cut by 1 base and J by 5 bases, with 9 bases left in between. There are 13 residues in the CDR3. Germline V lookup: CDR1 DFQATT, CDR2 SNEGSKA (reference sequence). The DNA of the CDR3 is TGCAGTGCTAGAGGGGTCCCTAACAATGAGCAGTTCTTC. The encoded protein is CSARGVPNNEQFF.

This chain connects TRBV7-6 to TRBJ2-1; D possibly uses TRBD1 or TRBD2 (5 bases each). Between the trimmed V and J ends, which lost 3 bases and 6 bases, there was a span of 15 bases. The CDR3 is made up of 15 amino acids. Germline CDR1 and CDR2: SGHVS and FNYEAQ. The chain's CDR3 is CASSLAGTGSNEQFF. CDR3 sequence (DNA): TGTGCCAGCAGCTTGGCCGGGACGGGGAGCAATGAGCAGTTCTTC.

The chain is built from TRBV2 and TRBJ1-2; D is ambiguous. The germline V and J ends were trimmed by 6 bases and 6 bases, with 17 bases remaining between them. The CDR3 has 14 amino acids. Per the germline V gene, CDR1 is SNHLY and CDR2 is FYNNEI. The CDR3 nucleotides are TGTGCCAGCAGGTCCCCTTACCCGGCGGATGGCTACACCTTC. Protein sequence: CASRSPYPADGYTF.

This rearrangement joins TRBV10-3 to TRBJ2-7; TRBD2 aligns across 8 bases. Germline trimming cut 7 bases from V and 3 bases from J; bases unmatched to any gene: 8. The CDR3 contains 14 residues. The germline V gene encodes CDR1 ENHRY and CDR2 SYGVKD. The CDR3 here is CAITPGSGGYEQYF. The CDR3 coding sequence is TGTGCCATCACCCCGGGCAGCGGGGGCTACGAGCAGTACTTC.

V is TRBV7-9 and J is TRBJ2-3, with 8 positions matching TRBD2. Germline CDR1 and CDR2: SEHNR and FQNEAQ (reference sequence). V dropped 3 bases and J dropped 0; count of bases not matched to a gene: 11. There are 18 residues in the CDR3. The DNA for the CDR3 is TGTGCCAGCAGCTTTGAAGCGGGAGCTGCTCCAAGCACAGATACGCAGTATTTT. Its translation is CASSFEAGAAPSTDTQYF.

The chain has TRBV19 and TRBJ1-1, with 8 bases matching TRBD1. Germline V lookup: CDR1 LNHDA, CDR2 SQIVND (reference sequence). The CDR3 spans 13 residues. V dropped 5 bases and J dropped 11; count of bases not matched to a gene: 10. The CDR3: CASSPATGDVAFF. Here the CDR3 DNA reads TGTGCCAGTAGTCCAGCGACAGGGGATGTGGCTTTCTTT.

The chain recombines TRBV3-1 with TRBJ2-1, with TRBD2 matching 10 bases. V lost 1 base and J lost 5; bases outside the gene matches: 11. The CDR3 is made up of 18 amino acids. Germline V CDR1 and CDR2: LGHDT, YNNKEL (reference sequence). CDR3 sequence reads: CASSQVGRGTSADNEQFF. Written as DNA, the CDR3 is TGTGCCAGCAGCCAAGTGGGGAGAGGGACTAGCGCAGACAATGAGCAGTTCTTC.

The V gene is TRBV10-3, the J gene TRBJ2-1; D not certain. The CDR3 is 14 amino acids. Trimming removed 0 bases at V and 3 bases at J, with 6 bases between. The V gene's germline CDR1 is ENHRY and CDR2 SYGVKD. The DNA for the CDR3 is TGTGCCATCAGTGAGTCCCGCGGCTACAATGAGCAGTTCTTC. Residues: CAISESRGYNEQFF.

This chain links TRBV27 with TRBJ2-2; 7 bases are shared with TRBD1. This CDR3 is built from 16 residues. V was clipped by 5 bases and J by 6 bases; unmatched bases: 12. Per germline, CDR1 MNHEY and CDR2 SMNVEV (reference sequence). The CDR3 sequence: CASSPRGQAVPGELFF. Here the CDR3 DNA reads TGTGCCAGCAGTCCAAGGGGGCAGGCAGTTCCCGGGGAGCTGTTTTTT.

The CDR3 sequence: CASSVAGGNYEQYF. The CDR3 DNA reads as TGTGCCAGCAGCGTAGCGGGTGGGAACTACGAGCAGTACTTC. The chain couples TRBV9 to TRBJ2-7, with D unresolved. There are 14 residues in the CDR3. CDR1 SGDLS and CDR2 YYNGEE come from the germline V gene. V was trimmed by 0 bases and J by 3 bases, leaving 10 bases between them.

The chain links TRBV6-1 to TRBJ1-5, with 10 bases aligning to TRBD1. This CDR3 is built from 17 residues. V lost 5 bases to trimming and J lost 2 bases; unmatched junction nucleotides: 9. From germline, CDR1 is MNHNS and CDR2 SASEGT. The CDR3 DNA sequence: TGTGCCAGCAGTACCCGGACAGGGGGTATTGGCAATCAGCCCCAGCATTTT. It yields the protein CASSTRTGGIGNQPQHF.

This chain joins TRBV2 and TRBJ1-1; D unclear. CDR1 and CDR2 (germline): SNHLY, FYNNEI. Trimming cost V 6 bases and J 5 bases, with 13 bases left between them. The CDR3 is made up of 13 amino acids. The CDR3 reads CASSGGDQTEAFF. Written as DNA, the CDR3 is TGTGCCAGCAGCGGCGGCGATCAGACTGAAGCTTTCTTT.

The chain employs TRBV27 and TRBJ2-1; TRBD1 is a possible D gene (6 bases). The CDR3 runs to 12 residues. Germline lookup yields CDR1 MNHEY and CDR2 SMNVEV (reference sequence). With 5 bases removed from V and 12 bases from J, the gap between germline ends came to 14 bases. The CDR3, as DNA: TGTGCCAGCAGTGGGGAACAGGGCTGGCAGTTCTTC. Protein: CASSGEQGWQFF.

The genes are TRBV20-1 and TRBJ2-7, with 7 bases matching TRBD2. Germline trimming cut 5 bases from V and 0 bases from J; bases unmatched to any gene: 22. The CDR3 spans 19 residues. CDR1 is DFQATT and CDR2 is SNEGSKA in the germline V gene (reference sequence). The CDR3 region is CSARGGVAGYGGGSYEQYF. CDR3 in DNA: TGCAGTGCTCGGGGTGGGGTAGCGGGCTACGGCGGGGGCTCCTACGAGCAGTACTTC.

The rearrangement links TRBV7-9 to TRBJ2-7; D is unresolved. The CDR3 has 12 amino acids. The germline gives CDR1 SEHNR, CDR2 FQNEAQ (reference sequence). V was pared by 3 bases and J by 1 base, with 4 bases between. The CDR3 reads CASSFLSYEQYF. CDR3 sequence (DNA): TGTGCCAGCAGCTTTCTATCCTACGAGCAGTACTTC.

This clonotype showed up just a few times. The chain recombines TRBV28 with TRBJ2-5; D is uncertain. This CDR3 comprises 13 residues. Germline V gives CDR1 MDHEN, CDR2 SYDVKM. With 5 bases removed from V and 1 base from J, the gap between germline ends came to 8 bases. The CDR3 loop is CASSLFSQETQYF. DNA of the CDR3: TGTGCCAGCAGTCTCTTTTCCCAAGAGACCCAGTACTTC.

This sequence joins TRBV2 and TRBJ2-7; 7 nucleotides match TRBD1. V lost 7 bases, J lost 9 bases, and 12 bases stayed unmatched. The CDR3 covers 13 residues. From germline, CDR1 is SNHLY and CDR2 FYNNEI. CDR3 DNA sequence: TGTGCCAGCACGACAGGGACCTACGCGGGGCAGTACTTC. It translates to CASTTGTYAGQYF.

The chain recombines TRBV6-4 with TRBJ2-3; 8 bases line up with TRBD2. Per the germline V gene, CDR1 is MRHNA and CDR2 is SNTAGT. The junction had 7 bases not matched to a gene; V was cut back by 4 bases and J by 4 bases. The CDR3 is 15 residues long. The CDR3 sequence: CASSVAAGASDTQYF. In DNA form, the CDR3 reads TGTGCCAGCAGTGTAGCAGCGGGAGCCTCAGATACGCAGTATTTT.